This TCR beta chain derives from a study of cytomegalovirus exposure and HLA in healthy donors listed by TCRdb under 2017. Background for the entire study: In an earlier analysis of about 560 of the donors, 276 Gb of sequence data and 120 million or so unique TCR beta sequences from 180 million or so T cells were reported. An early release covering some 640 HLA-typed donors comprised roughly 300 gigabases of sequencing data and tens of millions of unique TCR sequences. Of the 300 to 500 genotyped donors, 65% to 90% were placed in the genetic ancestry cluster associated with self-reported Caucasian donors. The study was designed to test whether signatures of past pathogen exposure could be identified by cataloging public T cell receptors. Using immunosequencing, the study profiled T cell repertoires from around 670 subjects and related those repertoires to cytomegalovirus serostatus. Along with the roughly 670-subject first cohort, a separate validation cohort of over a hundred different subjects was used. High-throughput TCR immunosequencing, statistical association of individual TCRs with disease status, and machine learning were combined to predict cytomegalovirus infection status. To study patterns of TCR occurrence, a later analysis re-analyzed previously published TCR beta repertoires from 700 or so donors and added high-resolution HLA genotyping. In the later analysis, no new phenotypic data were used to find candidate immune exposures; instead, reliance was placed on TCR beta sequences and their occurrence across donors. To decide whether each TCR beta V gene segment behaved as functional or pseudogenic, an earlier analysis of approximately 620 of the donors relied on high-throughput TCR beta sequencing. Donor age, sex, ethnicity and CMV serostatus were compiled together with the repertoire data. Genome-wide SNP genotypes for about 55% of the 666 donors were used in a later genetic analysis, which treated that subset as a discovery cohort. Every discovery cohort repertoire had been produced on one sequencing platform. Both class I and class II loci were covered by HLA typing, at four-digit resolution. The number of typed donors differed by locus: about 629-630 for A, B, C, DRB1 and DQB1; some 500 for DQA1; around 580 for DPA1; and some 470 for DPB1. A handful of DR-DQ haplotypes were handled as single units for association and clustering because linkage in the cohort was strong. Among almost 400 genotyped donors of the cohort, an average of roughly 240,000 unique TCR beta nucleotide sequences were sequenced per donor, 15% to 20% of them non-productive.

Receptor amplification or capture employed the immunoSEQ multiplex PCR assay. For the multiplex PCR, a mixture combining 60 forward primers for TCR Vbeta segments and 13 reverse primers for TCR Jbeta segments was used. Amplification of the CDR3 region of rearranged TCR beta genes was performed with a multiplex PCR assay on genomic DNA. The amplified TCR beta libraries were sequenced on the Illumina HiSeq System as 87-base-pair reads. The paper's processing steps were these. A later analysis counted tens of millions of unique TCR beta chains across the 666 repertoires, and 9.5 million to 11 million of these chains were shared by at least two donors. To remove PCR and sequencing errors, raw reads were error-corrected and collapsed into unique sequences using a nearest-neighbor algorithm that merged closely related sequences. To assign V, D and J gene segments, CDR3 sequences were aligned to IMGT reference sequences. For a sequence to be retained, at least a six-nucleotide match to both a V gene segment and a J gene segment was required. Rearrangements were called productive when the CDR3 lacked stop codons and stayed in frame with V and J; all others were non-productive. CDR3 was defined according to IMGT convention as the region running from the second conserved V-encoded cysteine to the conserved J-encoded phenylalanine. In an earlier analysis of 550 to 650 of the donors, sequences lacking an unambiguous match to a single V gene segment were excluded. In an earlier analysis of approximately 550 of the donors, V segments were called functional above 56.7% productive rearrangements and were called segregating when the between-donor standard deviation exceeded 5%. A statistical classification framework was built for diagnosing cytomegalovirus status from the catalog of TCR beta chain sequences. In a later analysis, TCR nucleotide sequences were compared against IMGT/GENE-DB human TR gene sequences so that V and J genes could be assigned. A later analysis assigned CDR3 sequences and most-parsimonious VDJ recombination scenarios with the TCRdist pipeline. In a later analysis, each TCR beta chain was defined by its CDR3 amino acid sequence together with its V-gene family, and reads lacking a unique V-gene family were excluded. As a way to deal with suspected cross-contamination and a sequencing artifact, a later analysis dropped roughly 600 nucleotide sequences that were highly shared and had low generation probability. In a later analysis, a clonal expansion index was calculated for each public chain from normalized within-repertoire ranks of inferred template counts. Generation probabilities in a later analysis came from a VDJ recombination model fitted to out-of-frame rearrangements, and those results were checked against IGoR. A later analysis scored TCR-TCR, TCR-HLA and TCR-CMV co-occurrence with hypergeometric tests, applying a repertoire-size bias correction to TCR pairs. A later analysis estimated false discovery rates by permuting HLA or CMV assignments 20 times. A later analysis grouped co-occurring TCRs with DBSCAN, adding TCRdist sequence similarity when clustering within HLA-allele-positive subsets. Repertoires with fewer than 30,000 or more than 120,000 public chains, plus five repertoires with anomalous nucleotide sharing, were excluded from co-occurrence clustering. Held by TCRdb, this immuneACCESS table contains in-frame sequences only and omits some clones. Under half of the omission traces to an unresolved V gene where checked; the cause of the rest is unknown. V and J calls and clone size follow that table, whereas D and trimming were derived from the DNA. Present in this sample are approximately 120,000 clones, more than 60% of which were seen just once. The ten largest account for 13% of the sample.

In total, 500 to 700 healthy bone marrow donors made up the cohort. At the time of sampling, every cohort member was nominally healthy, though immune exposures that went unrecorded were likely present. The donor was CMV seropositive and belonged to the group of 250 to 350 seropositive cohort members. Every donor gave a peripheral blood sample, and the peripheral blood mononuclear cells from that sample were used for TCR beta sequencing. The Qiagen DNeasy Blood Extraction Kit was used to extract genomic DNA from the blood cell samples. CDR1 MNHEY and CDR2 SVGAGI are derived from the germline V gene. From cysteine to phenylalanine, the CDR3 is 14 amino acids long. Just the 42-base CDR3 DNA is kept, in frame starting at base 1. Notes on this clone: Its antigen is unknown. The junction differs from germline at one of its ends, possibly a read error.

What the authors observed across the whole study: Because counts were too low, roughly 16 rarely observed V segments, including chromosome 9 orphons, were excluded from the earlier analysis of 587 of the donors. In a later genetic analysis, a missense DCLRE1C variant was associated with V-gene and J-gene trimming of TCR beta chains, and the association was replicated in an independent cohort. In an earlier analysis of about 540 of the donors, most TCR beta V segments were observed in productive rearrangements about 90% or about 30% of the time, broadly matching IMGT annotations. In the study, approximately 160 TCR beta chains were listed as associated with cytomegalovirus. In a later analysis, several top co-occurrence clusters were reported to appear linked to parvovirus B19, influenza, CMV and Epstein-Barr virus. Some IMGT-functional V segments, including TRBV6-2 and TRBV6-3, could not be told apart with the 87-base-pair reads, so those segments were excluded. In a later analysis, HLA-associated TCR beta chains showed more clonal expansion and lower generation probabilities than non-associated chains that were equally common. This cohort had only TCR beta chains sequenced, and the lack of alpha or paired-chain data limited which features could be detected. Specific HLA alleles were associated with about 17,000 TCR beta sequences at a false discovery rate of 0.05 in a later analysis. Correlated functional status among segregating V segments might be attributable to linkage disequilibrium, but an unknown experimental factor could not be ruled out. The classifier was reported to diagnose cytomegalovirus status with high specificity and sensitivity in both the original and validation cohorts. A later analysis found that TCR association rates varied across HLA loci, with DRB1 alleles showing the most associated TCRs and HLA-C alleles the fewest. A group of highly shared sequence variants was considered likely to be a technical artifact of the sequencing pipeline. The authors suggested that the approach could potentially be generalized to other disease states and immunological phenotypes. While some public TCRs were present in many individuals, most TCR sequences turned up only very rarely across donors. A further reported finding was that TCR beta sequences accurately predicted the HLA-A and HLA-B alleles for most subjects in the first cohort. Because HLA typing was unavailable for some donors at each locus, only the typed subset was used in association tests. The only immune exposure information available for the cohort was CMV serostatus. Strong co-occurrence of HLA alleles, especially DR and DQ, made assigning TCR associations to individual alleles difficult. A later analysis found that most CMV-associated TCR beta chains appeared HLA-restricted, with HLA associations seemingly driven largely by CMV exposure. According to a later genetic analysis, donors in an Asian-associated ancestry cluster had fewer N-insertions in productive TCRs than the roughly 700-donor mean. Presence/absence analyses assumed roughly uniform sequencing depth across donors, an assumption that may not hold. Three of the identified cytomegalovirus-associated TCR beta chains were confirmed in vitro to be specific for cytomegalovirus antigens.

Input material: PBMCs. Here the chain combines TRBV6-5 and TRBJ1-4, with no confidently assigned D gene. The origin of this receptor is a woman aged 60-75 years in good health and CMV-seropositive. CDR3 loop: CASSPTVPKEKLFF. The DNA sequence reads TGTGCCAGCAGCCCAACAGTTCCTAAGGAAAAACTGTTTTTT.